The clone carrying this T cell receptor (beta chain) was counted between two and nine times. The antigen remains undetermined. The CDR3 is made up of 16 amino acids. The germline V and J ends were trimmed by 7 bases and 3 bases, with 20 bases remaining between them. Germline lookup yields CDR1 ENHRY and CDR2 SYGVKD. The treatment denotes: randomized to nivolumab then ipilimumab (arm A) or the reverse (arm B). This record belongs to a study of sequential checkpoint blockade in melanoma. Background on the study: Maintenance nivolumab came after either treatment sequence. General study findings and limits: In arm A, pretreatment tumor clonality was associated with response.

Here immunoSEQ multiplex PCR was the method, and the copy in TCRdb shows in-frame clones only, minus some. This table has 9,500 to 15,000 clones, about 25% appearing once. The receptor was isolated from a human donor with melanoma. This chain uses TRBV10-3 with TRBJ2-3; D call uncertain. This sample comprised tumor tissue (inferred from file names), obtained from a patient given nivolumab and ipilimumab in sequence. The CDR3 DNA is TGTGCCATCATTACCCCCACTAATAAAAAAACAGATACGCAGTATTTT. It translates to CAIITPTNKKTDTQYF.